This T cell receptor (beta chain) was identified during a study of T cell responses to AZD1222 COVID-19 vaccine. Study findings and constraints: The sample set comprised mostly white British donors with more females, and clonal diversity was possibly underestimated. Samples come after the peak T cell response, not at day 14. Targets within unmutated variant regions were reportedly found for nearly half of spike-specific TCRs.

The V gene's germline CDR1 is SGHVS and CDR2 FQNEAQ. Trimming left V 9 bases short and J 0 bases short, with 11 bases between. There are 14 residues in the CDR3. Of note for this clone: Antigen unknown.

Sequencing was performed with immunoSEQ multiplex PCR; in TCRdb, only in-frame clones are kept and a portion is missing. The table lists roughly 140,000 clones, about 92% of them singletons. The TCR comes from an adult who had recovered from COVID-19. The chain uses TRBV7-8 and TRBJ1-4; possibly TRBD1 for D (5 bases). Source: peripheral blood, taken after recovery from COVID-19. CDR3 amino acids: CASKQAATNEKLFF. In nucleotides, the CDR3 is TGTGCCAGTAAACAGGCTGCAACTAATGAAAAACTGTTTTTT.